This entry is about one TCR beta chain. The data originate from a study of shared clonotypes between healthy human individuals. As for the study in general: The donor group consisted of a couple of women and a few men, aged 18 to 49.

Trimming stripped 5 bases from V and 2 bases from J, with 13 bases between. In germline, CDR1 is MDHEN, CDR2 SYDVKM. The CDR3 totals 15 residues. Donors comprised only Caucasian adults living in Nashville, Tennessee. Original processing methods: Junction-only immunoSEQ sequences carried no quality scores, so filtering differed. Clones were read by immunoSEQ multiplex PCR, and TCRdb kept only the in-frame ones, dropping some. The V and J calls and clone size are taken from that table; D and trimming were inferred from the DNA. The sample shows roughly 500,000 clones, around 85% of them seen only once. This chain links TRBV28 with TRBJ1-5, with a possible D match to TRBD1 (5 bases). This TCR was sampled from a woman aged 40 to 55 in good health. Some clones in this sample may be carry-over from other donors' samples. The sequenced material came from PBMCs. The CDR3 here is CASSPPGRGNQPQHF. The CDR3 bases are TGTGCCAGCAGTCCGCCAGGGAGGGGCAATCAGCCCCAGCATTTT.